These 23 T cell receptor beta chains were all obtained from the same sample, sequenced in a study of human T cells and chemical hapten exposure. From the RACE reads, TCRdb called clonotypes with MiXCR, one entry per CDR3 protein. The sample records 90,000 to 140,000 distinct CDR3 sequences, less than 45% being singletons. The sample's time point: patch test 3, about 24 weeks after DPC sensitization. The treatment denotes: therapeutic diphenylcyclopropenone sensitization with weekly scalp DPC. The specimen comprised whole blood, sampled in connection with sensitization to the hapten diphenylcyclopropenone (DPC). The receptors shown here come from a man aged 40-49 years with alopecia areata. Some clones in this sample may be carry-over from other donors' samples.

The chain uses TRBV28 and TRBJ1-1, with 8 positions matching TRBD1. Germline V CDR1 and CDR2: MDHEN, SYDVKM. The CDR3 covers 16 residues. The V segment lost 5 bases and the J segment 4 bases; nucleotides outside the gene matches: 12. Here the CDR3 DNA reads TGTGCCAGCAGTCGCCCGGCGGACAGGGTGAGCACTGAAGCTTTCTTT. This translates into CASSRPADRVSTEAFF. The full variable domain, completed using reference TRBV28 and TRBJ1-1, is DVKVTQSSRYLVKRTGEKVFLECVQDMDHENMFWYRQDPGLGLRLIYFSYDVKMKEKGDIPEGYSVSREKKERFSLILESASTNQTSMYLCASSRPADRVSTEAFFGQGTRLTVV.

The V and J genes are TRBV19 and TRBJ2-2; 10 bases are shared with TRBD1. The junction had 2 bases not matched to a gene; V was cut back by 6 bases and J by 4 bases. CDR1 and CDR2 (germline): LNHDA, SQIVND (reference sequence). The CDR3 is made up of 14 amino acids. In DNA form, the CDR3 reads TGTGCCAGTAGGTGGACAGGGGGCACCGGGGAGCTGTTTTTT. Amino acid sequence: CASRWTGGTGELFF.

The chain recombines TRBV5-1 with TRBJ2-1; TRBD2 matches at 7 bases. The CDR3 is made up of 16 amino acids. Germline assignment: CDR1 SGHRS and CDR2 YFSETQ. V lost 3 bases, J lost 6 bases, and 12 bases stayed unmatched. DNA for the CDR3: TGCGCCAGCAGCTCGCTCGGGGCGGGAGCTGGCAATGAGCAGTTCTTC. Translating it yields CASSSLGAGAGNEQFF.

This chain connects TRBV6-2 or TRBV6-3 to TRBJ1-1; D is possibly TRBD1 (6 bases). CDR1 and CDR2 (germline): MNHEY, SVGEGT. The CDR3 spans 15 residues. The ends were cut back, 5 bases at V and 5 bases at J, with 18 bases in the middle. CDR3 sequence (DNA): TGTGCCAGCAGTAACCCGGCCAGGGGAGGGACTGAAGCTTTCTTT. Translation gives CASSNPARGGTEAFF.

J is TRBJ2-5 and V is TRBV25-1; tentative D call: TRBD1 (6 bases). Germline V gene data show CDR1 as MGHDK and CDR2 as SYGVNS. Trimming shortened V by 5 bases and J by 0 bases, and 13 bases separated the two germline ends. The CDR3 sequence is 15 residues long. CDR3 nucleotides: TGTGCCAGCAGTCGGGGCGACAGGAACCAAGAGACCCAGTACTTC. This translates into CASSRGDRNQETQYF.

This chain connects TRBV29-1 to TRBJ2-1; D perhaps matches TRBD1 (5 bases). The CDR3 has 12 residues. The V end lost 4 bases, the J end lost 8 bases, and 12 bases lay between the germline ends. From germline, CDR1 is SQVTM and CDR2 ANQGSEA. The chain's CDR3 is CSVGQGTDEQFF. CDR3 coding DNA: TGCAGCGTTGGGCAGGGTACGGATGAGCAGTTCTTC.

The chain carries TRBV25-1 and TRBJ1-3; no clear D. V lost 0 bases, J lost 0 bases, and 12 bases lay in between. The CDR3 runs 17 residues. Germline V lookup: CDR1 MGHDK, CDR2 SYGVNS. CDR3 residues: CASSEYTTPFSGNTIYF. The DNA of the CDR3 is TGTGCCAGCAGTGAATATACAACACCTTTCTCTGGAAACACCATATATTTT.

This CDR3 reads CASSYLAGASTDTQYF. CDR3 nucleotide sequence: TGTGCCAGCAGCTATCTAGCGGGAGCTAGCACAGATACGCAGTATTTT. The chain recombines TRBV25-1 with TRBJ2-3, with TRBD2 matching over 10 bases. CDR1 and CDR2 from the germline V gene are MGHDK and SYGVNS. The trim removed 6 bases at V and 0 bases at J, leaving 6 bases unmatched. The CDR3 runs to 16 residues.

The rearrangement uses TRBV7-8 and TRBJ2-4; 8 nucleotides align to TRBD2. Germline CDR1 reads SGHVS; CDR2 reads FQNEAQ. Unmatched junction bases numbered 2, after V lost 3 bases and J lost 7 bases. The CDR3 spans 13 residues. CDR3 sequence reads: CASSLRTSNIQYF. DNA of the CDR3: TGTGCCAGCAGCTTGAGGACTAGCAACATTCAGTACTTC.

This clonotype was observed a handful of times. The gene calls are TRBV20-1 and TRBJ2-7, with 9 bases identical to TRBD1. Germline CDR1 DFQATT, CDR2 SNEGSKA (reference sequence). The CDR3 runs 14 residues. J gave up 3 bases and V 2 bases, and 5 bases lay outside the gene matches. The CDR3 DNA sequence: TGCAGTGCTAGAATCTGGGACAGGGTCTACGAGCAGTACTTC. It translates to CSARIWDRVYEQYF.

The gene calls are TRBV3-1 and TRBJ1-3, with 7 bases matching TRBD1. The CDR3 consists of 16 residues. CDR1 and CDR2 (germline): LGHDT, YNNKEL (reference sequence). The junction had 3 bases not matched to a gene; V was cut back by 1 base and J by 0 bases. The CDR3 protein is CASSQGQGDSGNTIYF. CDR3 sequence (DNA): TGTGCCAGCAGCCAAGGACAGGGCGACTCTGGAAACACCATATATTTT.

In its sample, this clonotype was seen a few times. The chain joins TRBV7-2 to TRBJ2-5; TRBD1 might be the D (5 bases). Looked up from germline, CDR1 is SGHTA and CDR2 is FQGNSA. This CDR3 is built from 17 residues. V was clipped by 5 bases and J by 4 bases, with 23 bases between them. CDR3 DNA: TGTGCCAGCAGCCCCGAACCCCCAGGGTATATCGGAGAGACCCAGTACTTC. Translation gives CASSPEPPGYIGETQYF.

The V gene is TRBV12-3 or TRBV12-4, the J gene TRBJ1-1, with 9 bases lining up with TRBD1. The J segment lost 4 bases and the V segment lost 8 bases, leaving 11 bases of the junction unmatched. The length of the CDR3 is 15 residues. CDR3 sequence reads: CASGRTGEGSTEAFF. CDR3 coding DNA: TGTGCCAGCGGACGGACAGGGGAGGGGTCCACTGAAGCTTTCTTT.

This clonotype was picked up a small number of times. CDR3 nucleotide sequence: TGTGCCAGCAGCCAAGTCGACGGCTACGAGCAGTACTTC. As protein: CASSQVDGYEQYF. The rearrangement links TRBV3-1 to TRBJ2-7; D unclear. V was pared by 1 base and J by 3 bases, with 7 bases between. The CDR3 consists of 13 residues. The germline gives CDR1 LGHDT, CDR2 YNNKEL (reference sequence).

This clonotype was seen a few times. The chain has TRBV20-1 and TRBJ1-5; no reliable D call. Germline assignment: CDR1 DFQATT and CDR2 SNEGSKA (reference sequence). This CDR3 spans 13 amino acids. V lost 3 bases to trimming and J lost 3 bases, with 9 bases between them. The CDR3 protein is CSARSGDNQPQHF. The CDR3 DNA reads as TGCAGTGCTAGGAGTGGAGACAATCAGCCCCAGCATTTT.

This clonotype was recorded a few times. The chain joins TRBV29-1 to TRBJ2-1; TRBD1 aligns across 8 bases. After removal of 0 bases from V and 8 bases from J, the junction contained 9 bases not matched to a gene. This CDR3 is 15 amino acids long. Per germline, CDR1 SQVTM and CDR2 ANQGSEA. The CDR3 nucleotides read TGCAGCGTTGAAGAACTGGGGCAGGGGGCCGATGAGCAGTTCTTC. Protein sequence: CSVEELGQGADEQFF.

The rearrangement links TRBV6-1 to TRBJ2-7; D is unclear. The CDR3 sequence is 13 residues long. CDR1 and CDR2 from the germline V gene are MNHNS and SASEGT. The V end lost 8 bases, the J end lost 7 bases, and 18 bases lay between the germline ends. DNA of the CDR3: TGTGCCAGCTCCCCGTCGACATTTAAAGAGCAGTACTTC. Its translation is CASSPSTFKEQYF.

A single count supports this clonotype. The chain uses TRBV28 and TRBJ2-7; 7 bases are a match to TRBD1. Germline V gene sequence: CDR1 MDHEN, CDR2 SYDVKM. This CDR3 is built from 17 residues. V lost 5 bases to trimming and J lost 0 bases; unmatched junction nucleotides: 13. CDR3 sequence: CASSTLYRGRISYEQYF. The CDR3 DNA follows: TGTGCCAGCAGTACACTCTATAGGGGGCGGATCTCCTACGAGCAGTACTTC.

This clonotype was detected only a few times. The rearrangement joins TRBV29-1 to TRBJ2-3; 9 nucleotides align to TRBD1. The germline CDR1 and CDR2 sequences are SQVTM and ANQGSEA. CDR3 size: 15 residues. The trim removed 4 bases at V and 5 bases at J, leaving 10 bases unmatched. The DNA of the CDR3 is TGCAGCGTTGCCTTGAGGGGACAGGGTATAGATACGCAGTATTTT. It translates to CSVALRGQGIDTQYF.

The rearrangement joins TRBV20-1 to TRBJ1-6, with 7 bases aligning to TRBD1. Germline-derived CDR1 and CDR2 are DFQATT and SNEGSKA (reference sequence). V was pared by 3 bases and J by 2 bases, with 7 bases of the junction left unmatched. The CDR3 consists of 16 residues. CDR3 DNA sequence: TGCAGTGCTAGCGTAGGGACAGATCCCTATAATTCACCCCTCCACTTT. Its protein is CSASVGTDPYNSPLHF.

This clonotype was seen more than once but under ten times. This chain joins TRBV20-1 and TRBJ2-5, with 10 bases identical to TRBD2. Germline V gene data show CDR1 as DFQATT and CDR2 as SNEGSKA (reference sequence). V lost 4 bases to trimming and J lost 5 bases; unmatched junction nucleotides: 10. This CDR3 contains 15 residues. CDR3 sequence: CSAIPGLALGETQYF. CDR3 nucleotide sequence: TGCAGTGCTATACCGGGACTAGCGTTGGGGGAGACCCAGTACTTC.

CDR3 loop: CASSQEGNEFSNQPQHF. For the CDR3, the DNA is TGCGCCAGCAGCCAAGAGGGTAATGAGTTTAGCAATCAGCCCCAGCATTTT. The chain joins TRBV4-1 to TRBJ1-5, with D hard to call. This CDR3 comprises 17 residues. Per the germline V gene, CDR1 is MGHRA and CDR2 is YSYEKL. V was clipped by 0 bases and J by 0 bases, with 12 bases between them.

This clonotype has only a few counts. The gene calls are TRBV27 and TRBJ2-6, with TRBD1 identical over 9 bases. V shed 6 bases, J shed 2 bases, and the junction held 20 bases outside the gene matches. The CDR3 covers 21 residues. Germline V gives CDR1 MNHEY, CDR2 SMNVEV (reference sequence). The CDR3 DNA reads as TGTGCCAGCAGACTTTATCCCGTAGGGACAGGGAGAGGTACTGGGGCCAACGTCCTGACTTTC. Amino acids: CASRLYPVGTGRGTGANVLTF.